This T cell receptor (beta chain) is drawn from a study of technical replicates of blood from a few donors. Profiling relied on immunoSEQ multiplex PCR, and the TCRdb table lists in-frame clones only, not all of them. The profile shows over 85,000 clones, roughly 94% of them singletons. With V trimmed by 6 bases and J by 6 bases, 17 bases remained unmatched. This CDR3 has 17 residues. CDR1 is ENHRY, CDR2 SYGVKD, per germline. This sequence originates from a human donor in good health. The chain recombines TRBV10-3 with TRBJ1-5, with 7 bases lining up with TRBD1. Input material: T cells isolated from PBMCs. CDR3 in amino acids: CAISDNNKRGRSQPQHF. The DNA for the CDR3 is TGTGCCATCAGCGACAATAATAAGAGGGGGCGAAGTCAGCCCCAGCATTTT.